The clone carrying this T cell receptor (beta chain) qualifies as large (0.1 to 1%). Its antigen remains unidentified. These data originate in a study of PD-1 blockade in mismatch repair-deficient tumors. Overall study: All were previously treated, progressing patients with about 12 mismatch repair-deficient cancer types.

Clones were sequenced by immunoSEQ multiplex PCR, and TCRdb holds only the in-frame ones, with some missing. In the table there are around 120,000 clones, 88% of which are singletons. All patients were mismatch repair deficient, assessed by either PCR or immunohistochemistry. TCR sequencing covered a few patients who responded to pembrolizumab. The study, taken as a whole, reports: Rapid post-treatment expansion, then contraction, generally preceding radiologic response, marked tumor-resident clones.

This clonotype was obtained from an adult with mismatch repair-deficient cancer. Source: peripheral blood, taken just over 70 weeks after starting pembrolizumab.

The CDR3 DNA sequence: TGTGCCATCAGTGAGAAAGGAGATACGCAGTATTTT. This encodes CAISEKGDTQYF. The chain combines TRBV10-3 with TRBJ2-3, with no clear D. The germline V and J ends were trimmed by 2 bases and 5 bases, with 5 bases remaining between them. The V gene's germline CDR1 is ENHRY and CDR2 SYGVKD. This CDR3 is 12 amino acids long.